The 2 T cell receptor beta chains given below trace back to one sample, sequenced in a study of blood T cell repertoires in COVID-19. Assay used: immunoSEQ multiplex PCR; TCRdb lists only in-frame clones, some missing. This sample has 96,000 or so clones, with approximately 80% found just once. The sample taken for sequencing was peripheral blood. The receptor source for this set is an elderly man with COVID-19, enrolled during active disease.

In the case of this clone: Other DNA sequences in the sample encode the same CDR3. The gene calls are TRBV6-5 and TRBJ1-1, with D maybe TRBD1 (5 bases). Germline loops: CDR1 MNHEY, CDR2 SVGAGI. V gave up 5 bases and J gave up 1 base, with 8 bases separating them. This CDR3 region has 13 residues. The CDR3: CASSPGSNTEAFF. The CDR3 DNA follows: TGTGCCAGCAGTCCAGGGTCGAACACTGAAGCTTTCTTT.

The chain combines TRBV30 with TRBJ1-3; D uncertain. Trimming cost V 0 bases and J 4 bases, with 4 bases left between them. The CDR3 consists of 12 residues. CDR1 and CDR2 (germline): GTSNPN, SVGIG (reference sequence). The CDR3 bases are TGTGCCTGGAGTGTACTGGGAAACACCATATATTTT. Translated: CAWSVLGNTIYF.